This record looks at one T cell receptor beta chain sequence and its context. The data were taken from a study of OX40 agonist ivuxolimab in advanced cancers. CDR1 SGHAT and CDR2 FQNNGV come from the germline V gene. V shed 5 bases and J shed 2 bases, with 13 bases lying between them. CDR3 length: 14 residues. Here immunoSEQ multiplex PCR was the method, and the copy in TCRdb shows in-frame clones only, minus some. The sample contains approximately 44,000 clones, less than 95% of which appear only once. This chain links TRBV11-2 with TRBJ2-7; tentatively, D is TRBD2 (6 bases). The receptor was isolated from an adult with an advanced solid tumor such as melanoma, head and neck, liver or kidney cancer. The specimen comprised CD4+ or CD8+ T cells sorted from blood, sampled in a trial of the OX40 agonist ivuxolimab. CDR3 protein: CASSRGGGTYEQYF. DNA of the CDR3: TGTGCCAGCAGCCGCGGTGGGGGGACCTACGAGCAGTACTTC.